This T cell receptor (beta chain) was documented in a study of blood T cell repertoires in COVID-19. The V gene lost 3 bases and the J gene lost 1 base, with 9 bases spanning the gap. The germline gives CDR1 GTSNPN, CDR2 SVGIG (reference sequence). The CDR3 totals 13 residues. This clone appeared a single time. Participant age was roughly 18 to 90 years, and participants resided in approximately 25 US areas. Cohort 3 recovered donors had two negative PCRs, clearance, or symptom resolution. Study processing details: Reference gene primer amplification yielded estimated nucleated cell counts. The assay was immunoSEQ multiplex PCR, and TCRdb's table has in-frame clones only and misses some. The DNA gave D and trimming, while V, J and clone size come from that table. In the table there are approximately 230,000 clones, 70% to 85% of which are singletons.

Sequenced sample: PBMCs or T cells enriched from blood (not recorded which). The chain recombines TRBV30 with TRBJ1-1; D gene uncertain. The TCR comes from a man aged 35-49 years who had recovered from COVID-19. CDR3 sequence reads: CAWRPGWNTEAFF. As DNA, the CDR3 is TGTGCCTGGAGACCAGGCTGGAACACTGAAGCTTTCTTT.